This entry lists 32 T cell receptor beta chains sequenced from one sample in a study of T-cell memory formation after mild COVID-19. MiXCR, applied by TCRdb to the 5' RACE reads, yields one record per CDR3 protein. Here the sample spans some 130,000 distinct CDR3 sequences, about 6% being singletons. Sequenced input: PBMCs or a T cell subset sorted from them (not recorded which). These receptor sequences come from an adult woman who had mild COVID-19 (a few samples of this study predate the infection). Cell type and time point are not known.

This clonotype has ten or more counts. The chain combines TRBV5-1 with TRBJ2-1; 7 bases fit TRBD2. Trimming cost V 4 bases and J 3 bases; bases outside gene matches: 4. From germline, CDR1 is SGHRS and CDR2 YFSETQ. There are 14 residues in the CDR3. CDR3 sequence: CASSGGRDYNEQFF. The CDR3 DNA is TGCGCCAGCAGCGGAGGGAGGGACTACAATGAGCAGTTCTTC.

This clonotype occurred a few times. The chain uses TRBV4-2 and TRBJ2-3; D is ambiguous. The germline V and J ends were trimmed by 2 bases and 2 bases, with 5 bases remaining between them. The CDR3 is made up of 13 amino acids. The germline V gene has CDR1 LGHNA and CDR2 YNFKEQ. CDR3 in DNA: TGTGCCAGCAGCCAACGGTACACAGATACGCAGTATTTT. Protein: CASSQRYTDTQYF.

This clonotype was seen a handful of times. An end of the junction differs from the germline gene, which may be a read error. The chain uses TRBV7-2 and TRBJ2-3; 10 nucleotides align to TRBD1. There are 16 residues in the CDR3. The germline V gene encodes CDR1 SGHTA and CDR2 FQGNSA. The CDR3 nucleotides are TGTGCCAGCAGCTTGAGACAGGGGGCTAGCGCAGATACGAAGTATTTT. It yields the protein CASSLRQGASADTKYF.

CDR3 sequence (DNA): TGCAGTGCTCGATCAGGCAGGGGCGCAGGTGGCTACACCTTC. Protein: CSARSGRGAGGYTF. The chain couples TRBV20-1 to TRBJ1-2; D may be TRBD1 (6 bases). Trimming shortened V by 5 bases and J by 7 bases, and 20 bases separated the two germline ends. The CDR3 consists of 14 residues. Per germline, CDR1 DFQATT and CDR2 SNEGSKA (reference sequence).

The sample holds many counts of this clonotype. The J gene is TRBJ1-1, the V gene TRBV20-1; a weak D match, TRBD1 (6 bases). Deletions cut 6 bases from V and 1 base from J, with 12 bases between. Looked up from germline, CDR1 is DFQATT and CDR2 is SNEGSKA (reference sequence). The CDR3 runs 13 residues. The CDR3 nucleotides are TGCAGTGCAAGATGGACAGCGAACACTGAAGCTTTCTTT. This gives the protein CSARWTANTEAFF.

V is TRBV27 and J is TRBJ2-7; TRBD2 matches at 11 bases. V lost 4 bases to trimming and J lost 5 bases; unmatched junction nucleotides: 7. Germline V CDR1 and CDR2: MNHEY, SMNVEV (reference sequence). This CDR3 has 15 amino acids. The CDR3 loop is CASSSRLAGTDEQYF. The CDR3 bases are TGTGCCAGCAGTTCCCGACTAGCGGGAACCGACGAGCAGTACTTC.

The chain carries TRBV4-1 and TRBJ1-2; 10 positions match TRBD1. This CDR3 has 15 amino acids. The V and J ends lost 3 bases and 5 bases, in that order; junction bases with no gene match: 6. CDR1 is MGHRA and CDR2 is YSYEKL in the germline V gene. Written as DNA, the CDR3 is TGCGCCAGCAGCCAGGGACAGGGGATTGATTATGGCTACACCTTC. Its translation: CASSQGQGIDYGYTF.

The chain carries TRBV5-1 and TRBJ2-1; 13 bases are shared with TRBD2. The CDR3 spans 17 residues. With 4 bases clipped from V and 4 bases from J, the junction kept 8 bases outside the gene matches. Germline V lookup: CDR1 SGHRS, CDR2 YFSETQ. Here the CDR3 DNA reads TGCGCCAGCAGCAACGGACTAGCGGGAGTAGGTTACAATGAGCAGTTCTTC. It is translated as CASSNGLAGVGYNEQFF.

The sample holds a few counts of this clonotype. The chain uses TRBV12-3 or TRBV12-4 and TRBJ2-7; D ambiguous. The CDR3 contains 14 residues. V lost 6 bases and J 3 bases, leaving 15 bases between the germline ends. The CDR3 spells CASSRPPESYEQYF. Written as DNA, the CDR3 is TGTGCCAGCAGCCGCCCCCCGGAGAGCTACGAGCAGTACTTC.

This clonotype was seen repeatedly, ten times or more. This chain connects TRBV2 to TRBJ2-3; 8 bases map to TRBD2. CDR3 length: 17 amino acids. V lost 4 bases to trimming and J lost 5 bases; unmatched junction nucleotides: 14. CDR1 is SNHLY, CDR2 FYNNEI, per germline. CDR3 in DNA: TGTGCCAGCAGTGGAAGGTTGCTCGAAAGCGGGAGAGATACGCAGTATTTT. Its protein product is CASSGRLLESGRDTQYF.

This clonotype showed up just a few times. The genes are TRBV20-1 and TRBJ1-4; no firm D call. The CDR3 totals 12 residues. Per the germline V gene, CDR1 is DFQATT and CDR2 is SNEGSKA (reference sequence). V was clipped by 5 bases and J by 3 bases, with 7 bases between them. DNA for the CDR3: TGCAGTGCTTTAGGGCCTAATGAAAAACTGTTTTTT. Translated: CSALGPNEKLFF.

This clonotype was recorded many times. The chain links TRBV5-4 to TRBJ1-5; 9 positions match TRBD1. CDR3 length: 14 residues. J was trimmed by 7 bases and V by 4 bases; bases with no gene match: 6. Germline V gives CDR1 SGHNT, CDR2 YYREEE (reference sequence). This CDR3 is CASSPGQGNQPQHF. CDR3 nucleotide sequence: TGTGCCAGCAGCCCAGGACAGGGGAACCAGCCCCAGCATTTT. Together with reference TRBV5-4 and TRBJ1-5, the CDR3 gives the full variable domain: ETGVTQSPTHLIKTRGQQVTLRCSSQSGHNTVSWYQQALGQGPQFIFQYYREEENGRGNFPPRFSGLQFPNYSSELNVNALELDDSALYLCASSPGQGNQPQHFGDGTRLSIL.

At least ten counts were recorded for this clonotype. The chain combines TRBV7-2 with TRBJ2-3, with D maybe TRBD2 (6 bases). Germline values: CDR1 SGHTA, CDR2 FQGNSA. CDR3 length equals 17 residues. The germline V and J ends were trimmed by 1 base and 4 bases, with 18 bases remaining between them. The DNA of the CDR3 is TGTGCCAGCAGCTTAGTTGTGGGGGGATTAAGCGCAGATACGCAGTATTTT. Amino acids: CASSLVVGGLSADTQYF.

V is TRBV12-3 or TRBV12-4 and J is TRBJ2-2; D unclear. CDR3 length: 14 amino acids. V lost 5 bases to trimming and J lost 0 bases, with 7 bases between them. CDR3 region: CASSEVANTGELFF. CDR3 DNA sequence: TGTGCCAGCAGTGAGGTCGCGAACACCGGGGAGCTGTTTTTT.

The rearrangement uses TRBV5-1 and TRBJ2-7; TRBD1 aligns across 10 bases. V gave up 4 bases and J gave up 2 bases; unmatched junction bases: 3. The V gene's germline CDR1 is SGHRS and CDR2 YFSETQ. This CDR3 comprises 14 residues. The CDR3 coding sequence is TGCGCCAGCAGCATGGGACAGGGGCCCTACGAGCAGTACTTC. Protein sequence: CASSMGQGPYEQYF. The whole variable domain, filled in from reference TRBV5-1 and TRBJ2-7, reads KAGVTQTPRYLIKTRGQQVTLSCSPISGHRSVSWYQQTPGQGLQFLFEYFSETQRNKGNFPGRFSGRQFSNSRSEMNVSTLELGDSALYLCASSMGQGPYEQYFGPGTRLTVT.

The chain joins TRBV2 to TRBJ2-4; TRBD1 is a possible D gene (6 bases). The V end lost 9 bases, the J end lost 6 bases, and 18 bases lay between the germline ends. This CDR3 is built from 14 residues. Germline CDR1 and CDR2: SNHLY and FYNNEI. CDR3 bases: TGTGCCAGAATGCCCTCGGGCAGGGGAAACATTCAGTACTTC. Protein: CARMPSGRGNIQYF.

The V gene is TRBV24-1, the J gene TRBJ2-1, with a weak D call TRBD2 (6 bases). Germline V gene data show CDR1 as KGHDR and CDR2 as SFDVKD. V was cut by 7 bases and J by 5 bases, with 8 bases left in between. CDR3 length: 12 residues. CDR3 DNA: TGTGCCACCAGCCGACTAGACAATGAGCAGTTCTTC. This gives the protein CATSRLDNEQFF.

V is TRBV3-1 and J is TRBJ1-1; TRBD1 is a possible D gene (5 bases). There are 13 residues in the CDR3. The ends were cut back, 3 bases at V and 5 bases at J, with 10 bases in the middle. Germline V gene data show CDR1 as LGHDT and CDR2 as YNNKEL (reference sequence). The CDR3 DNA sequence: TGTGCCAGCAGCCACGCTCGGGGGACTGAAGCTTTCTTT. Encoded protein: CASSHARGTEAFF. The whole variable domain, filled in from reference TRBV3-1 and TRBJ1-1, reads DTAVSQTPKYLVTQMGNDKSIKCEQNLGHDTMYWYKQDSKKFLKIMFSYNNKELIINETVPNRFSPKSPDKAHLNLHINSLELGDSAVYFCASSHARGTEAFFGQGTRLTVV.

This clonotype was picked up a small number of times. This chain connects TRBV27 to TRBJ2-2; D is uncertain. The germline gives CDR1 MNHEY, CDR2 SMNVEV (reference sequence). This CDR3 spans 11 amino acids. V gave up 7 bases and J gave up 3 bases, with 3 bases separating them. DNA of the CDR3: TGTGCCAGCACCGACACCGGGGAGCTGTTTTTT. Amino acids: CASTDTGELFF.

The CDR3 sequence: CASSSGGGGYNEQFF. In DNA, the CDR3 is TGTGCCAGCAGCTCGGGCGGGGGCGGCTACAATGAGCAGTTCTTC. V usage is TRBV7-2 and J usage is TRBJ2-1; D may be TRBD2 (7 bases). The length of the CDR3 is 15 residues. V lost 4 bases and J lost 3, with 13 bases in between. CDR1 SGHTA and CDR2 FQGNSA come from the germline V gene.

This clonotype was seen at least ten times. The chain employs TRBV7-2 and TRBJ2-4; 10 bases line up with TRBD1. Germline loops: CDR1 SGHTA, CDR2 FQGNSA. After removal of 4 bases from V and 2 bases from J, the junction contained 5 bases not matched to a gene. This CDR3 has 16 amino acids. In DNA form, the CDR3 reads TGTGCCAGCAGCTCTTGGACAGGGGGGACCAAAAACATTCAGTACTTC. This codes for CASSSWTGGTKNIQYF.

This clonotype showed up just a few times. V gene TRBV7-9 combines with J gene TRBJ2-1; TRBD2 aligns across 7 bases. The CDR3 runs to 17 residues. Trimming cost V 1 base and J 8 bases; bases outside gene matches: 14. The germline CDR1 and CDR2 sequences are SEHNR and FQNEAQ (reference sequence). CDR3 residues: CASSLEASGSKWDEQFF. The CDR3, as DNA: TGTGCCAGCAGCTTAGAGGCTAGCGGATCTAAGTGGGATGAGCAGTTCTTC.

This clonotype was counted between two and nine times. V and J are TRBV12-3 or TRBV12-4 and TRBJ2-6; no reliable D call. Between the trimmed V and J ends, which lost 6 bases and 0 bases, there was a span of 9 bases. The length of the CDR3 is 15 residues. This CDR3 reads CASSPGYSGANVLTF. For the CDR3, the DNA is TGTGCCAGCAGCCCAGGTTACTCTGGGGCCAACGTCCTGACTTTC.

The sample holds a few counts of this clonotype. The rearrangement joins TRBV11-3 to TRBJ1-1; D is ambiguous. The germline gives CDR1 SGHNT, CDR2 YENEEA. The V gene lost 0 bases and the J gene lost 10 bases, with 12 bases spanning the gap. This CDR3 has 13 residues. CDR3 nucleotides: TGTGCCAGCAGCTTAGATTTTACAAGGCCAGCTTTCTTT. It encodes CASSLDFTRPAFF.

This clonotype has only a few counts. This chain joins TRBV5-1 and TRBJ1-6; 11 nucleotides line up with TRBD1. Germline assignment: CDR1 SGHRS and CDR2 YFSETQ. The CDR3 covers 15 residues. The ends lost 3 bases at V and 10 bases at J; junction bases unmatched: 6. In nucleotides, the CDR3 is TGCGCCAGCAGCTCTTCGGACAGGGGGCGGTCACCCCTCCACTTT. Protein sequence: CASSSSDRGRSPLHF.

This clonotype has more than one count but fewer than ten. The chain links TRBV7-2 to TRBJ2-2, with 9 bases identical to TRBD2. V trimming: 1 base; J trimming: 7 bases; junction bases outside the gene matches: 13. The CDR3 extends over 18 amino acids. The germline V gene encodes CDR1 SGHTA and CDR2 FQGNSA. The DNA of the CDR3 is TGTGCCAGCAGCTTAGGTGGTGGTAGCGGGAGAGGAGTCGGGGAGCTGTTTTTT. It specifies CASSLGGGSGRGVGELFF.

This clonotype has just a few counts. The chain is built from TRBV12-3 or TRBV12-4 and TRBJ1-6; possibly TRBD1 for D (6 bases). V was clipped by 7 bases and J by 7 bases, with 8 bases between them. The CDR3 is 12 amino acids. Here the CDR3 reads CASKQGNSPLHF. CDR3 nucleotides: TGTGCCAGCAAACAGGGAAATTCACCCCTCCACTTT.

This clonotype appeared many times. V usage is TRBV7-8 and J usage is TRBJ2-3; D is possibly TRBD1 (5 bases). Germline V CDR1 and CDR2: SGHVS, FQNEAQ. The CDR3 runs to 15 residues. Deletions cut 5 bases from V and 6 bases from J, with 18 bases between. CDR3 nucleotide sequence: TGTGCCAGCAGCCTTCAAGGGGCACGGCGGGATACGCAGTATTTT. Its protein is CASSLQGARRDTQYF.

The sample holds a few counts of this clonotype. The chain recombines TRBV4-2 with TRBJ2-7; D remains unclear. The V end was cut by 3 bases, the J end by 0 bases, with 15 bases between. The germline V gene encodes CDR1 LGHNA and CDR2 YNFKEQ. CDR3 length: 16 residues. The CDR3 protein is CASSHLGSVISYEQYF. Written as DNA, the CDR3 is TGTGCCAGCAGCCACTTGGGGTCAGTCATCTCCTACGAGCAGTACTTC.

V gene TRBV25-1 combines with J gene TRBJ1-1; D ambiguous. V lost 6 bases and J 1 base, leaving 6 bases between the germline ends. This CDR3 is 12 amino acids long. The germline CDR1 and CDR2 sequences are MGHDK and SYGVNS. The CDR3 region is CASRFSNTEAFF. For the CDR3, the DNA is TGTGCCAGCAGGTTCTCGAACACTGAAGCTTTCTTT.

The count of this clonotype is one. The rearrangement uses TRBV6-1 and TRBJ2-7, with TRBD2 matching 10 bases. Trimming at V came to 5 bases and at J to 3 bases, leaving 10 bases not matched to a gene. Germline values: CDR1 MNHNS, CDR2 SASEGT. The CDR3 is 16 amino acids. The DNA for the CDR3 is TGTGCCAGCAGTCCTCGTCCGACTAGCGGGCTCTACGAGCAGTACTTC. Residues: CASSPRPTSGLYEQYF.

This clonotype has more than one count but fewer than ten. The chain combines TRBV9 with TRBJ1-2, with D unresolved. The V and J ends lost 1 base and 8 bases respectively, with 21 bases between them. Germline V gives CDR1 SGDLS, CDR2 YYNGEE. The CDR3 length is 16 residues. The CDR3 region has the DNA TGTGCCAGCAGCGTAACTTTCTGGACCCACGCCACAGGCTACACCTTC. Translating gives CASSVTFWTHATGYTF.